Sequencing of this T cell receptor (beta chain) was carried out in a study of blood T cell repertoires in COVID-19. As for the study in general: Specimens from acute and convalescent COVID-19 originated in the United States, Italy and Spain. From T cells, B-cell-depleted T cells, or PBMCs came the material, which was cDNA or gDNA.

Study processing details: Estimation of nucleated cell counts relied on the amplification of reference gene primers. This table comes from immunoSEQ multiplex PCR, and its TCRdb copy is limited to in-frame clones, with some not included. V and J calls and clone size come straight from that table; D and trimming were deduced from the DNA. The sample contains about 250,000 clones, roughly four fifths of which appear only once. CDR1 is MNHNS, CDR2 SASEGT, per germline. This CDR3 has 13 residues. Trimming shortened V by 0 bases and J by 2 bases, and 4 bases separated the two germline ends. The chain has TRBV6-1 and TRBJ1-2; D is uncertain. The TCR was taken from a man in his forties or fifties with acute or convalescent COVID-19. Source material: peripheral blood. CDR3 loop: CASSEAQNYGYTF. CDR3 DNA: TGTGCCAGCAGTGAAGCCCAGAACTATGGCTACACCTTC.